Listed below are T cell receptor beta chains from one sample, sequenced in a study of shared clonotypes between healthy human individuals. Clones were read by immunoSEQ multiplex PCR, and TCRdb kept only the in-frame ones, dropping some. Among 630,000 or so clones listed, about 98% were seen once. Sequencing was performed on naive CD8+ T cells sorted from blood. The origin of the receptors is a man aged 25 to 40 in good health. Both conserved end residues are part of each CDR3. Fields, in order: J gene, D gene, V gene, clone size, CDR3 DNA, CDR3 protein. D genes are given only for firm matches. Clone size is shown for a subset of rows, as once, few, many or a class of expanded clone.

j_gene: TRBJ2-5; d_gene: TRBD1; v_gene: TRBV29-1; abundance: .; CDR3nt: TGCAGCGTCGGGACCGAACAGGGGGTGAAAGAGACCCAGTACTTC; CDR3aa: CSVGTEQGVKETQYF
j_gene: TRBJ2-5; d_gene: TRBD2; v_gene: TRBV18; abundance: .; CDR3nt: TGTGCCAGCTCACCCGGGACTAGCGGGAATCAAGAGACCCAGTACTTC; CDR3aa: CASSPGTSGNQETQYF
j_gene: TRBJ2-1; d_gene: TRBD2; v_gene: TRBV9; abundance: .; CDR3nt: TGTGCCAGCAGCGTAGGGGATGAGCGGGAGGATCCCTACAATGAGCAGTTCTTC; CDR3aa: CASSVGDEREDPYNEQFF
j_gene: TRBJ2-7; d_gene: .; v_gene: TRBV2; abundance: .; CDR3nt: TGTGCCAGCAGCACCGGGACACGTACCTACGAGCAGTACTTC; CDR3aa: CASSTGTRTYEQYF
j_gene: TRBJ2-5; d_gene: .; v_gene: TRBV7-9; abundance: few; CDR3nt: TGTGCCAGCAGCTTTCGGGGGGCCCAAGAGACCCAGTACTTC; CDR3aa: CASSFRGAQETQYF
j_gene: TRBJ2-2; d_gene: TRBD2; v_gene: TRBV10-1; abundance: .; CDR3nt: TGCGCCAGCAGTGAGATGACTAGCGGGAATACCGGGGAGCTGTTTTTT; CDR3aa: CASSEMTSGNTGELFF
j_gene: TRBJ2-1; d_gene: .; v_gene: TRBV20-1; abundance: once; CDR3nt: TGCAGTGCTAGTATGGATAATGAGCAGTTCTTC; CDR3aa: CSASMDNEQFF
j_gene: TRBJ1-4; d_gene: .; v_gene: TRBV11-2; abundance: .; CDR3nt: TGTGCCAGCAGCTTAAAGGGGAGGGCTAATGAAAAACTGTTTTTT; CDR3aa: CASSLKGRANEKLFF
j_gene: TRBJ2-1; d_gene: .; v_gene: TRBV18; abundance: .; CDR3nt: TGTGCCAGCTCACCGGGGGGTCATGAGCAGTTCTTC; CDR3aa: CASSPGGHEQFF
j_gene: TRBJ2-1; d_gene: .; v_gene: TRBV9; abundance: .; CDR3nt: TGTGCCAGCAGCGAGAACAGCGGTGAGCAGTTCTTC; CDR3aa: CASSENSGEQFF
j_gene: TRBJ1-1; d_gene: TRBD1; v_gene: TRBV14; abundance: .; CDR3nt: TGTGCCAGCAGGGATAGACAGGGCACTGAAGCTTTCTTT; CDR3aa: CASRDRQGTEAFF
j_gene: TRBJ1-3; d_gene: .; v_gene: TRBV7-9; abundance: .; CDR3nt: TGTGCCAGCAGCTTAGTGGACGCTGGAAACACCATATATTTT; CDR3aa: CASSLVDAGNTIYF
j_gene: TRBJ2-1; d_gene: .; v_gene: TRBV23-1; abundance: .; CDR3nt: TGCGCCAGCAGTCGTGGCAGGGGAAAAAATGAGCAGTTCTTC; CDR3aa: CASSRGRGKNEQFF
j_gene: TRBJ2-7; d_gene: .; v_gene: TRBV12-2; abundance: .; CDR3nt: TGTGCAAGTCGGCCACCCGGGGAGCGGGAGGGCGATGAGCAGTACTTC; CDR3aa: CASRPPGEREGDEQYF
j_gene: TRBJ2-3; d_gene: TRBD2; v_gene: TRBV30; abundance: .; CDR3nt: TGTGCCTGGAGTGAAACTAGCGGGAGGGCCTATAAAGATACGCAGTATTTT; CDR3aa: CAWSETSGRAYKDTQYF
j_gene: TRBJ2-1; d_gene: .; v_gene: TRBV5-1; abundance: .; CDR3nt: TGCGCCAGCGGCGTGCGGGGTTCCTACAATGAGCAGTTCTTC; CDR3aa: CASGVRGSYNEQFF
j_gene: TRBJ2-7; d_gene: .; v_gene: TRBV7-9; abundance: .; CDR3nt: TGTGCCAGCAGCCCAGGGACACCCTACGAGCAGTACTTC; CDR3aa: CASSPGTPYEQYF
j_gene: TRBJ1-5; d_gene: .; v_gene: TRBV7-9; abundance: .; CDR3nt: TGTGCCAGCAGCTTATTACCTAGCAATCAGCCCCAGCATTTT; CDR3aa: CASSLLPSNQPQHF
j_gene: TRBJ2-2; d_gene: TRBD1; v_gene: TRBV11-2; abundance: .; CDR3nt: TGTGCCAGCAGCCATACAGGGGGGCTTAACGGGGAGCTGTTTTTT; CDR3aa: CASSHTGGLNGELFF
j_gene: TRBJ2-1; d_gene: .; v_gene: TRBV7-9; abundance: .; CDR3nt: TGTGCCAGCAGCGGGCCCAATGAGCAGTTCTTC; CDR3aa: CASSGPNEQFF
j_gene: TRBJ2-1; d_gene: .; v_gene: TRBV5-1; abundance: .; CDR3nt: TGCGCCAGCAGCTTGGAAGCGTACAATGAGCAGTTCTTC; CDR3aa: CASSLEAYNEQFF
j_gene: TRBJ2-2; d_gene: TRBD2; v_gene: TRBV7-9; abundance: .; CDR3nt: TGTGCCAGCAGCTTACAAGCGGGAGCTAACACCGGGGAGCTGTTTTTT; CDR3aa: CASSLQAGANTGELFF
j_gene: TRBJ2-1; d_gene: .; v_gene: TRBV5-1; abundance: .; CDR3nt: TGCGCCAGCAGCCGGGGTAATGAGCAGTTCTTC; CDR3aa: CASSRGNEQFF
j_gene: TRBJ2-7; d_gene: .; v_gene: TRBV28; abundance: once; CDR3nt: TGTGCCAGCAGCAATCTCGGCCGTTATCAGCCGAACGAGCAGTACTTC; CDR3aa: CASSNLGRYQPNEQYF
j_gene: TRBJ2-1; d_gene: .; v_gene: TRBV29-1; abundance: .; CDR3nt: TGCAGCGTTGGTAGGGCTAGCTCCTACAATGAGCAGTTCTTC; CDR3aa: CSVGRASSYNEQFF
j_gene: TRBJ1-5; d_gene: .; v_gene: TRBV7-2; abundance: .; CDR3nt: TGTGCCAGCAGCCCGGGGGTCGCTTATAGCAATCAGCCCCAGCATTTT; CDR3aa: CASSPGVAYSNQPQHF
j_gene: TRBJ1-2; d_gene: .; v_gene: TRBV6-5; abundance: .; CDR3nt: TGTGCCAGCTTGTGGGGGAATGGCTACACCTTC; CDR3aa: CASLWGNGYTF
j_gene: TRBJ2-7; d_gene: .; v_gene: TRBV5-1; abundance: .; CDR3nt: TGCGCCAGCAGCAGTTGGTCGACACCCAAGCATACCTACGAGCAGTACTTC; CDR3aa: CASSSWSTPKHTYEQYF
j_gene: TRBJ1-1; d_gene: .; v_gene: TRBV6-5; abundance: .; CDR3nt: TGTGCCAGCAGTCCCGTGTCCGGAGAAGCTTTCTTT; CDR3aa: CASSPVSGEAFF
j_gene: TRBJ2-7; d_gene: .; v_gene: TRBV11-2; abundance: once; CDR3nt: TGTGCCAGCAGCTTCTTGGACAGCCTCTCCTACGAGCAGTACTTC; CDR3aa: CASSFLDSLSYEQYF
j_gene: TRBJ2-5; d_gene: .; v_gene: TRBV7-7; abundance: .; CDR3nt: TGTGCCAGCAGCTTAGATGAGGGATCTGATGCGGAGACCCAGTACTTC; CDR3aa: CASSLDEGSDAETQYF
j_gene: TRBJ2-1; d_gene: .; v_gene: TRBV4-3; abundance: .; CDR3nt: TGCGCCAGCAGCCCCCCGGGACGCACCTTAGGTAATGAGCAGTTCTTC; CDR3aa: CASSPPGRTLGNEQFF
j_gene: TRBJ1-3; d_gene: TRBD1; v_gene: TRBV29-1; abundance: .; CDR3nt: TGCAGCGTATACAAACAGGGGGTCTCTGGAAACACCATATATTTT; CDR3aa: CSVYKQGVSGNTIYF
j_gene: TRBJ1-1; d_gene: .; v_gene: TRBV18; abundance: once; CDR3nt: TGTGCCAGCTCCCCAACTGGGGGTGCATTTAAGGTGAACACTGAAGCTTTCTTT; CDR3aa: CASSPTGGAFKVNTEAFF
j_gene: TRBJ2-2; d_gene: .; v_gene: TRBV4-1; abundance: .; CDR3nt: TGCGCCAGCAGCCAAGATTGGGCGAACACCGGGGAGCTGTTTTTT; CDR3aa: CASSQDWANTGELFF
j_gene: TRBJ2-2; d_gene: TRBD2; v_gene: TRBV7-9; abundance: .; CDR3nt: TGTGCCAGCAGCTCGATTAGCGGGACCGGCACCGGGGAGCTGTTTTTT; CDR3aa: CASSSISGTGTGELFF
j_gene: TRBJ2-2; d_gene: TRBD2; v_gene: TRBV4-3; abundance: .; CDR3nt: TGCGCCAGCAGCCAGGGGGAGGGCAACACCGGGGAGCTGTTTTTT; CDR3aa: CASSQGEGNTGELFF
j_gene: TRBJ2-7; d_gene: .; v_gene: TRBV6-5; abundance: .; CDR3nt: TGTGCCAGCCATGAGACAGCCTTCGGCGAGCAGTACTTC; CDR3aa: CASHETAFGEQYF
j_gene: TRBJ2-7; d_gene: .; v_gene: TRBV9; abundance: .; CDR3nt: TGTGCCAGCAGCGTAGCTGGTTTAAGCGGGACAACTCTTGACGAGCAGTACTTC; CDR3aa: CASSVAGLSGTTLDEQYF
j_gene: TRBJ2-1; d_gene: .; v_gene: TRBV10-2; abundance: .; CDR3nt: TGCGCCAGCAGTGTCGGGGCTAGTTCTTTCAATGAGCAGTTCTTC; CDR3aa: CASSVGASSFNEQFF
j_gene: TRBJ2-7; d_gene: .; v_gene: TRBV7-9; abundance: .; CDR3nt: TGTGCCAGCAGCCTGGGGATCAACTACGAGCAGTACTTC; CDR3aa: CASSLGINYEQYF
j_gene: TRBJ2-1; d_gene: .; v_gene: TRBV7-2; abundance: .; CDR3nt: TGTGCCAGCAGCCTGACTAGCTACAATGAGCAGTTCTTC; CDR3aa: CASSLTSYNEQFF
j_gene: TRBJ2-2; d_gene: TRBD1; v_gene: TRBV5-1; abundance: .; CDR3nt: TGCGCCAGCAGCGACGGGACAGGGAGGGACGGGGAGCTGTTTTTT; CDR3aa: CASSDGTGRDGELFF
j_gene: TRBJ1-5; d_gene: .; v_gene: TRBV30; abundance: .; CDR3nt: TGTGCCTGGAGTACGGGGGTAGGTAATCAGCCCCAGCATTTT; CDR3aa: CAWSTGVGNQPQHF
j_gene: TRBJ1-2; d_gene: .; v_gene: TRBV27; abundance: .; CDR3nt: TGTGCCAGCAGTGTTGGGGGGGACGGCTATGGCTACACCTTC; CDR3aa: CASSVGGDGYGYTF
j_gene: TRBJ2-1; d_gene: TRBD1; v_gene: TRBV28; abundance: .; CDR3nt: TGTGCCAGCGGGGACAGGGTCTACAATGAGCAGTTCTTC; CDR3aa: CASGDRVYNEQFF
j_gene: TRBJ2-7; d_gene: .; v_gene: TRBV2; abundance: .; CDR3nt: TGTGCCAGCAATAGGTTGGGGAGCTCCTACGAGCAGTACTTC; CDR3aa: CASNRLGSSYEQYF
j_gene: TRBJ2-7; d_gene: TRBD1; v_gene: TRBV7-2; abundance: .; CDR3nt: TGTGCCAGCAGCCCTCCCCCGGGACAGACCTACGAGCAGTACTTC; CDR3aa: CASSPPPGQTYEQYF
j_gene: TRBJ2-7; d_gene: TRBD2; v_gene: TRBV27; abundance: .; CDR3nt: TGTGCCAGCCGTTCAGCGGGAGGGGGGAACGAGCAGTACTTC; CDR3aa: CASRSAGGGNEQYF
j_gene: TRBJ1-1; d_gene: .; v_gene: TRBV13; abundance: .; CDR3nt: TGTGCCAGCAGCGAATACGGGACATCGGCTTTCTTT; CDR3aa: CASSEYGTSAFF
j_gene: TRBJ2-7; d_gene: TRBD2; v_gene: TRBV10-3; abundance: .; CDR3nt: TGTGCCATCAGGGACACCGAGGGACTAGCGGGAGCCTACGAGCAGTACTTC; CDR3aa: CAIRDTEGLAGAYEQYF
j_gene: TRBJ2-1; d_gene: TRBD2; v_gene: TRBV9; abundance: .; CDR3nt: TGTGCCAGCAGCCCTGCGGCGGGAGGCCGCAATGAGCAGTTCTTC; CDR3aa: CASSPAAGGRNEQFF
j_gene: TRBJ1-3; d_gene: TRBD1; v_gene: TRBV7-9; abundance: .; CDR3nt: TGTGCCAGCAGCTCAAGCAGAGGACAGGGTCTGAGTGGAAACACCATATATTTT; CDR3aa: CASSSSRGQGLSGNTIYF